These T cell receptor beta chains were read from a single sample in a study of blood T cell repertoires in COVID-19. The data were produced by immunoSEQ multiplex PCR, yet TCRdb's version contains in-frame clones alone and is incomplete. Of approximately 140,000 clones in the sample, roughly 87% were seen once. The source material was PBMCs or T cells enriched from blood (not recorded which). Receptors were obtained from a middle-aged woman who had been exposed to COVID-19. Each CDR3 is given with its conserved first and last residue. The order of the fields is clone size, J gene, D gene, CDR3 length, V gene, CDR3 protein, CDR3 DNA. D genes are given only for firm matches. Part of the rows lack a size; the others show once, few, many or a class for expanded clones.

once | TRBJ2-5 | TRBD1 | 15 | TRBV2 | CASIRTGGEQETQYF | TGTGCCAGCATCCGGACAGGGGGGGAACAGGAGACCCAGTACTTC
once | TRBJ2-7 | - | 13 | TRBV23-1 | CASSPSTSCEQYF | TGCGCCAGCAGTCCATCAACCAGTTGCGAGCAGTACTTC
- | TRBJ2-7 | TRBD2 | 12 | TRBV6-2/TRBV6-3 | CASTPGGSEQYF | TGTGCCAGCACCCCGGGGGGGAGCGAGCAGTACTTC
- | TRBJ2-7 | - | 11 | TRBV25-1 | CASSVGREQYF | TGTGCCAGCAGTGTGGGGAGAGAGCAGTACTTC
- | TRBJ2-3 | - | 14 | TRBV27 | CASSLSTVADTQYF | TGTGCCAGCAGTTTATCCACAGTTGCAGATACGCAGTATTTT
- | TRBJ2-2 | - | 15 | TRBV6-6 | CASMGRQQNTGELFF | TGTGCCAGCATGGGTAGACAGCAGAACACCGGGGAGCTGTTTTTT
- | TRBJ2-2 | TRBD2 | 17 | TRBV18 | CASSASGRATDAGELFF | TGTGCCAGCTCGGCTAGCGGGAGGGCCACGGACGCCGGGGAGCTGTTTTTT
- | TRBJ2-1 | - | 14 | TRBV27 | CASSLGAAYNEQFF | TGTGCCAGCAGTTTAGGGGCAGCATACAATGAGCAGTTCTTC
- | TRBJ2-7 | - | 16 | TRBV23-1 | CASRLLHPLDSYEQYF | TGCGCCAGCAGACTACTCCACCCCCTTGACAGTTACGAGCAGTACTTC
- | TRBJ2-7 | TRBD2 | 13 | TRBV28 | CASGPSGTYEQYF | TGTGCCAGCGGCCCTAGCGGCACCTACGAGCAGTACTTC
- | TRBJ2-1 | - | 13 | TRBV7-9 | CASILPPGSQQFF | TGTGCCAGCATCCTCCCACCAGGGTCTCAGCAGTTCTTC
- | TRBJ2-1 | TRBD1 | 18 | TRBV29-1 | CSVYRDRGFTTRSNEQFF | TGCAGCGTTTATCGCGACAGGGGGTTCACCACGCGATCCAATGAGCAGTTCTTC